This T cell receptor beta chain is drawn from a study of blood T cell repertoires in COVID-19. The overall study: Acute-phase and convalescent COVID-19 samples originated in the United States, Italy and Spain.

Sequencing used immunoSEQ multiplex PCR; TCRdb keeps in-frame clones, though not all of them. The sample has about 220,000 clones; around 81% are singletons. Trimming at V came to 4 bases and at J to 2 bases, leaving 6 bases not matched to a gene. CDR1 is SGHAT and CDR2 is FQNNGV in the germline V gene. This CDR3 has 15 amino acids. Material for sequencing was peripheral blood. The chain couples TRBV11-2 to TRBJ2-7; the match to TRBD2 covers 9 bases. This TCR was recovered from a woman aged 70-85 years with acute or convalescent COVID-19. In nucleotides, the CDR3 is TGTGCCAGCAGCTACTTAGCGGGGGAGACCTACGAGCAGTACTTC. Its translation: CASSYLAGETYEQYF. Complete variable domain (other parts from reference TRBV11-2 and TRBJ2-7): EAGVAQSPRYKIIEKRQSVAFWCNPISGHATLYWYQQILGQGPKLLIQFQNNGVVDDSQLPKDRFSAERLKGVDSTLKIQPAKLEDSAVYLCASSYLAGETYEQYFGPGTRLTVT.